These 25 T cell receptor beta chains were sequenced from one sample in a study of blood T cells in healthy people across ages. The second PCR ran roughly 7 to 12 cycles with a sample-barcoded 5' primer and J-beta primers. TCRdb re-derived calls from the 5' RACE reads in MiXCR, one entry per CDR3 protein. The sample carries roughly 2 million distinct CDR3 sequences, approximately 50% recorded once. Sequencing was done on a sample of blood. The origin of the receptors is a woman in her 40s in good health.

This clonotype was counted only a few times. The J gene is TRBJ1-2, the V gene TRBV10-2; no clear D. Germline values: CDR1 WSHSY, CDR2 SAAADI. The CDR3 is 14 residues long. Deletions cut 2 bases from V and 4 bases from J, with 11 bases between. The CDR3 DNA reads as TGCGCCAGCAGTGAGGGGCCCGACGTCTATGGCTACACCTTC. This encodes CASSEGPDVYGYTF.

The chain links TRBV28 to TRBJ1-1; D is undetermined. The CDR3 length is 13 residues. Trimming took 1 base from V and 4 from J, leaving 7 bases between them. CDR1 and CDR2 (germline): MDHEN, SYDVKM. CDR3 protein: CASSLFRLTEAFF. The CDR3 nucleotides read TGTGCCAGCAGTTTATTCCGCCTCACTGAAGCTTTCTTT.

Only a few counts were recorded for this clonotype. This rearrangement joins TRBV7-2 to TRBJ2-1; a possible D gene is TRBD2 (6 bases). This CDR3 comprises 11 residues. The germline CDR1 and CDR2 sequences are SGHTA and FQGNSA. Trimming cost V 7 bases and J 15 bases, with 16 bases left between them. CDR3 sequence reads: CASTFGGELFF. The CDR3 DNA is TGTGCCAGCACCTTCGGGGGTGAGTTGTTCTTC.

The table lists this clonotype with a few counts. The V gene is TRBV4-3, the J gene TRBJ2-7, with D possibly being TRBD2 (6 bases). The DNA end lines up better with TRBJ2-5; the J call may be wrong. This CDR3 region has 16 residues. The germline V gene has CDR1 LGHNA and CDR2 YSLEER. The CDR3 region is CASSQAGLGAGETQYF. Written as DNA, the CDR3 is TGCGCCAGCAGCCAAGCGGGACTCGGGGCGGGGGAGACCCAGTACTTC.

Turning to this clonotype: A junction end diverges from the germline sequence, so it may reflect a read error. The V gene is TRBV4-2, the J gene TRBJ2-1; unclear D gene. The CDR3 covers 14 residues. The germline V gene encodes CDR1 LGHNA and CDR2 YNFKEQ. The CDR3 protein is CASNQDPDYNEQFF. Here the CDR3 DNA reads TGTGCCAGCAACCAAGATCCTGATTACAATGAGCAGTTCTTC.

This sequence joins TRBV27 and TRBJ2-7; D uncertain. The CDR3 is 16 amino acids. Per the germline V gene, CDR1 is MNHEY and CDR2 is SMNVEV (reference sequence). The V and J ends lost 5 bases and 0 bases respectively, with 17 bases between them. The CDR3 region is CASSPRRSKFSYEQYF. The CDR3, as DNA: TGTGCCAGCAGTCCTCGGCGAAGCAAGTTCTCCTACGAGCAGTACTTC.

A few counts support this clonotype. The V call is TRBV20-1, the J call TRBJ2-4; D remains unclear. This CDR3 is built from 16 residues. Germline V gene sequence: CDR1 DFQATT, CDR2 SNEGSKA (reference sequence). Trimming pared 0 bases from V and 13 bases from J, leaving 25 bases between. CDR3 sequence (DNA): TGCAGTGCTAGAGATATGGTTAGGGCCCCGTCTGAGGAGCAGTACTTC. It encodes CSARDMVRAPSEEQYF.

This sequence joins TRBV3-1 and TRBJ2-3; 10 bases match TRBD1. Germline assignment: CDR1 LGHDT and CDR2 YNNKEL (reference sequence). The CDR3 has 18 amino acids. With V trimmed by 0 bases and J by 7 bases, 13 bases remained unmatched. The chain's CDR3 is CASSQESRSRDRGNTQYF. As DNA, the CDR3 is TGTGCCAGCAGCCAAGAATCTCGATCTAGGGACAGGGGCAATACGCAGTATTTT.

This clonotype turned up a few times. CDR3 bases: TGTGCCAGCAGTGGACGTGCGACCTACGAGCAGTACTTC. Translated, it gives CASSGRATYEQYF. This rearrangement joins TRBV28 to TRBJ2-7; no firm D call. The CDR3 contains 13 residues. Trimming pared 5 bases from V and 2 bases from J, leaving 10 bases between. CDR1 is MDHEN, CDR2 SYDVKM, per germline.

A few counts support this clonotype. V gene TRBV6-5 combines with J gene TRBJ2-3, with 15 positions matching TRBD2. This CDR3 has 16 amino acids. The germline V gene encodes CDR1 MNHEY and CDR2 SVGAGI. After removal of 5 bases from V and 4 bases from J, the junction contained 4 bases not matched to a gene. CDR3 DNA sequence: TGTGCCAGCAGTCAATGGACTAGCGGGGGGGCAGATACGCAGTATTTT. Translation gives CASSQWTSGGADTQYF.

This clonotype was seen more than once but under ten times. The rearrangement uses TRBV29-1 and TRBJ2-1; 7 nucleotides line up with TRBD1. The CDR3 has 14 amino acids. CDR1 SQVTM and CDR2 ANQGSEA come from the germline V gene. Unmatched junction bases numbered 3, after V lost 0 bases and J lost 4 bases. CDR3 in DNA: TGCAGCGTTGAAGACCCGGGACAGTACAATGAGCAGTTCTTC. Encoded protein: CSVEDPGQYNEQFF.

This clonotype was seen a few times. The gene calls are TRBV20-1 and TRBJ2-7, with D perhaps TRBD1 or TRBD2 (6 bases each). Between the trimmed V and J ends, which lost 5 bases and 0 bases, there was a span of 17 bases. Germline CDR1 is DFQATT and CDR2 is SNEGSKA (reference sequence). The CDR3 spans 15 residues. The chain's CDR3 is CSAALGGQISYEQYF. The CDR3 region has the DNA TGCAGTGCTGCGTTAGGGGGGCAGATCTCCTACGAGCAGTACTTC.

The CDR3: CASSDSMVRGPGELFF. The CDR3 nucleotides read TGTGCCAGCAGTGATTCAATGGTCAGGGGCCCCGGGGAGCTGTTTTTT. The chain couples TRBV6-1 to TRBJ2-2; tentatively, D is TRBD1 (6 bases). CDR1 is MNHNS, CDR2 SASEGT, per germline. The CDR3 contains 16 residues. V was cut by 3 bases and J by 6 bases, with 17 bases left in between.

This chain links TRBV28 with TRBJ1-2; D perhaps matches TRBD1 (6 bases). CDR1 and CDR2 (germline): MDHEN, SYDVKM. V lost 8 bases and J lost 8, with 15 bases in between. The CDR3 contains 12 residues. The CDR3 loop reads CASGQGGTGYTF. The DNA of the CDR3 is TGTGCCAGCGGGCAAGGGGGAACAGGCTACACCTTC.

This clonotype was counted a few times. The chain employs TRBV7-2 and TRBJ1-2; 7 nucleotides match TRBD1. This CDR3 spans 14 amino acids. V was clipped by 5 bases and J by 2 bases; unmatched bases: 5. CDR1 SGHTA and CDR2 FQGNSA come from the germline V gene. The CDR3: CASSPPQGNYGYTF. CDR3 sequence (DNA): TGTGCCAGCAGCCCCCCACAGGGGAACTATGGCTACACCTTC.

The rearrangement joins TRBV6-6 to TRBJ2-1, with 7 bases matching TRBD1. With 4 bases clipped from V and 2 bases from J, the junction kept 11 bases outside the gene matches. CDR1 MNHNY and CDR2 SVGAGI come from the germline V gene (reference sequence). The CDR3 is 17 amino acids. Here the CDR3 DNA reads TGTGCCAGCAGTTTACTACAGGGGACAGCAACCTACAATGAGCAGTTCTTC. This gives the protein CASSLLQGTATYNEQFF.

This clonotype was seen only a few times. J is TRBJ1-2 and V is TRBV20-1; D may be TRBD1 (5 bases). The V gene's germline CDR1 is DFQATT and CDR2 SNEGSKA (reference sequence). The V end lost 6 bases, the J end lost 4 bases, and 21 bases lay between the germline ends. The CDR3 is 15 amino acids. CDR3 in DNA: TGCAGTGCCACCCCGGTGGCAGGGAACCTCTATGGCTACACCTTC. Translated: CSATPVAGNLYGYTF.

V is TRBV9 and J is TRBJ1-4; maybe TRBD1 (5 bases). The CDR3 consists of 13 residues. V was shortened by 4 bases and J by 6 bases, with 10 bases between the two germline ends. CDR1 SGDLS and CDR2 YYNGEE come from the germline V gene. The DNA of the CDR3 is TGTGCCAGCAGCATGACGGGGGATGAAAAACTGTTTTTT. Amino acids: CASSMTGDEKLFF.

The rearrangement joins TRBV20-1 to TRBJ2-1; 8 bases are a match to TRBD2. The CDR3 is 14 residues long. Germline V lookup: CDR1 DFQATT, CDR2 SNEGSKA (reference sequence). V was pared by 1 base and J by 6 bases, with 5 bases of the junction left unmatched. The CDR3 DNA follows: TGCAGTGCTAGAGCCGGGGGGGCACGCAATGAGCAGTTCTTC. This codes for CSARAGGARNEQFF.

Of note for this clonotype: The junction does not match germline at one end; this may be a read error. The chain uses TRBV27 and TRBJ2-3; D is ambiguous. The CDR3 runs to 13 residues. Germline loops: CDR1 MNHEY, CDR2 SMNVEV (reference sequence). CDR3 nucleotides: TGTGCCGGCAGTTCAGGAGCTCCAGATACGCAGTATTTT. As protein: CAGSSGAPDTQYF.

The chain combines TRBV27 with TRBJ1-5; D unresolved. CDR1 is MNHEY, CDR2 SMNVEV, per germline (reference sequence). The CDR3 has 14 amino acids. Trimming stripped 1 base from V and 5 bases from J, with 9 bases between. The CDR3 DNA follows: TGTGCCAGCAGTTTATTACCGGGCCATCAGCCCCAGCATTTT. Its protein product is CASSLLPGHQPQHF.

This clonotype turned up a few times. The gene calls are TRBV20-1 and TRBJ2-7; 9 positions match TRBD1. CDR3 length: 14 amino acids. The germline CDR1 and CDR2 sequences are DFQATT and SNEGSKA (reference sequence). The V segment lost 4 bases and the J segment 3 bases; nucleotides outside the gene matches: 7. This chain's CDR3 is CSAKNAGQGYEQYF. Here the CDR3 DNA reads TGCAGTGCTAAAAATGCGGGACAGGGCTACGAGCAGTACTTC.

This clonotype showed up just once. The rearrangement joins TRBV7-2 to TRBJ1-1; 9 bases align to TRBD1. V was pared by 5 bases and J by 6 bases, with 7 bases of the junction left unmatched. The CDR3 is 14 amino acids. Germline values: CDR1 SGHTA, CDR2 FQGNSA. The CDR3 protein is CASSAYRGPAEAFF. Here the CDR3 DNA reads TGTGCCAGCAGCGCCTACAGGGGGCCCGCTGAAGCTTTCTTT. Full variable domain (missing parts from reference TRBV7-2 and TRBJ1-1): GAGVSQSPSNKVTEKGKDVELRCDPISGHTALYWYRQSLGQGLEFLIYFQGNSAPDKSGLPSDRFSAERTGGSVSTLTIQRTQQEDSAVYLCASSAYRGPAEAFFGQGTRLTVV.

The chain is built from TRBV10-3 and TRBJ2-3; 12 bases fit TRBD2. Trimming at V came to 7 bases and at J to 1 base, leaving 15 bases not matched to a gene. The germline V gene has CDR1 ENHRY and CDR2 SYGVKD. CDR3 length equals 19 residues. For the CDR3, the DNA is TGTGCCATCAATCGACAACCGACTAGCGGGGGTCTCGGCACAGATACGCAGTATTTT. Amino acid sequence: CAINRQPTSGGLGTDTQYF.

CDR3 loop: CSASSTGDSTYEQYF. The CDR3 nucleotides read TGCAGTGCGTCCTCGACAGGGGACTCTACCTACGAGCAGTACTTC. The chain combines TRBV20-1 with TRBJ2-5; 8 bases match TRBD1. The tail of the sequence fits TRBJ2-7 better, so the J call may be wrong. This CDR3 is built from 15 residues. CDR1 and CDR2 (germline): DFQATT, SNEGSKA (reference sequence).